This T cell receptor (beta chain) is drawn from a study of blood T cell repertoires in COVID-19. Study as a whole: Nucleic acid was either cDNA or gDNA, and it came from T cells, B-cell-depleted T cells, or PBMCs.

V lost 3 bases to trimming and J lost 7 bases, with 13 bases between them. Germline values: CDR1 LNHDA, CDR2 SQIVND (reference sequence). The CDR3 loop spans 14 amino acids. Clones were sequenced by immunoSEQ multiplex PCR, and TCRdb holds only the in-frame ones, with some missing. The sample consists of about 120,000 clones, around three quarters of them appearing once. This chain uses TRBV19 with TRBJ1-5, with D tentatively TRBD1 (5 bases). The specimen sequenced was peripheral blood. The receptor was isolated from a woman of 80 years or more with acute or convalescent COVID-19. CDR3 sequence reads: CASSIPGGTQPQHF. The CDR3 DNA follows: TGTGCCAGTAGTATCCCTGGGGGGACCCAGCCCCAGCATTTT.